These 3 T cell receptor beta chains originate from one sample sequenced in a study of identical twins. TCRdb recomputed calls from the 5' RACE reads with MiXCR, one row per CDR3 protein. Among roughly 240,000 distinct CDR3 sequences listed, 7.5% were seen once. The same data also went into a second study, on yellow fever vaccine responses in identical twins.

Sequencing was done on a sample of CD8+ T cells sorted from blood. These receptors originate from a woman between 18 and 29 years old in good health.

This rearrangement joins TRBV24-1 to TRBJ2-2; a weak D match, TRBD1 (6 bases). The germline CDR1 and CDR2 sequences are KGHDR and SFDVKD. This CDR3 is built from 17 residues. The V and J ends lost 1 base and 0 bases respectively, with 11 bases between them. This chain's CDR3 is CATSDLSGATNTGELFF. The CDR3 DNA reads TGTGCCACCAGTGATTTATCAGGGGCCACGAACACCGGGGAGCTGTTTTTT.

This clonotype has only a few counts. The chain joins TRBV9 to TRBJ2-1; 9 nucleotides line up with TRBD1. The germline gives CDR1 SGDLS, CDR2 YYNGEE. The CDR3 totals 16 residues. V dropped 3 bases and J dropped 9; count of bases not matched to a gene: 13. CDR3 bases: TGTGCCAGCAGCGGGAGACAGGGGGTCCCCGTCGGTGAGCAGTTCTTC. Protein: CASSGRQGVPVGEQFF.

CDR3 loop: CASSDETKPGPRLELFF. As DNA, the CDR3 is TGTGCCAGCAGCGACGAGACCAAACCGGGACCCCGGTTGGAGCTGTTTTTT. The chain joins TRBV5-5 to TRBJ2-2; D tentatively fits TRBD1 or TRBD2 (5 bases each). Trimming stripped 4 bases from V and 10 bases from J, with 26 bases between. This CDR3 comprises 17 residues. The germline CDR1 and CDR2 sequences are SGHKS and YYEKEE (reference sequence).